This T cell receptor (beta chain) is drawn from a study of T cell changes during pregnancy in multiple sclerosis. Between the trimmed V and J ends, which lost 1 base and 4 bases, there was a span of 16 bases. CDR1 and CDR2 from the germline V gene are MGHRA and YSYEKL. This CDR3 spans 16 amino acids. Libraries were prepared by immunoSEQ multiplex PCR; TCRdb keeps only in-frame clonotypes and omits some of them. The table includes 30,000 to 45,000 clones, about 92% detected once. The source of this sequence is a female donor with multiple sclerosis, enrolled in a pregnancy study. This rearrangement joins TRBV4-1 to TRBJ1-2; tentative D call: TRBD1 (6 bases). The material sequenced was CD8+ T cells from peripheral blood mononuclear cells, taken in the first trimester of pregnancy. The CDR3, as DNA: TGCGCCAGCAGCCAAGGAGGACCCGGGGGGCCCTATGGCTACACCTTC. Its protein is CASSQGGPGGPYGYTF.